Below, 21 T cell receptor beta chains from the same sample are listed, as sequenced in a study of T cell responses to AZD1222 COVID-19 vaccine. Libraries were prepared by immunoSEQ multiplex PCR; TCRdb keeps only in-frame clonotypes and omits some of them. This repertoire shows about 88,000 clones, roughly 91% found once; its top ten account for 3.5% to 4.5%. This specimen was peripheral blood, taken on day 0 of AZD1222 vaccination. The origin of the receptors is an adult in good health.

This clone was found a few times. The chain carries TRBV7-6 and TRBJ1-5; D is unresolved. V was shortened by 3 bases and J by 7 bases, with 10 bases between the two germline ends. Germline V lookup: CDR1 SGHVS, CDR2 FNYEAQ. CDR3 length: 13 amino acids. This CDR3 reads CASSLAEGQPQHF. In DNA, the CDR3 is TGTGCCAGCAGCTTGGCAGAGGGACAGCCCCAGCATTTT.

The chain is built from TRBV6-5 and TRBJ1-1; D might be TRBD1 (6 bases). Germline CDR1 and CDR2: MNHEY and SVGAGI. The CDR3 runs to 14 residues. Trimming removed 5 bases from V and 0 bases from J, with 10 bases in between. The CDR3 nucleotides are TGTGCCAGCAGTAGAACAGGGTTGAACACTGAAGCTTTCTTT. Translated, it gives CASSRTGLNTEAFF.

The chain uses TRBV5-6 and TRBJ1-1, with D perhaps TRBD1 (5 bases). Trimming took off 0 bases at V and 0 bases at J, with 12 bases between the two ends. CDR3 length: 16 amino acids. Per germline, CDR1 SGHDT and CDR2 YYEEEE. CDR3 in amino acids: CASSLAVGHLNTEAFF. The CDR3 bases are TGTGCCAGCAGCTTGGCCGTTGGACATTTGAACACTGAAGCTTTCTTT.

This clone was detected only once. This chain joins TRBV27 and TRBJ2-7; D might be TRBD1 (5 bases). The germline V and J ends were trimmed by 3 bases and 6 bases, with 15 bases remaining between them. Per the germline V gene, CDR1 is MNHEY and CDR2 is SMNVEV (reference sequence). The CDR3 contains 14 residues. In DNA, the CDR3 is TGTGCCAGCAGTTTCTGGCAGGGAAGGGGCGAGCAGTACTTC. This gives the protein CASSFWQGRGEQYF.

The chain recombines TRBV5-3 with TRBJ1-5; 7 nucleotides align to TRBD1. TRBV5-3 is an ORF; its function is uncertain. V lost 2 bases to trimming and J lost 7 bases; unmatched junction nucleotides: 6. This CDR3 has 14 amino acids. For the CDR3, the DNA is TGTGCCAGAAGCTTCGGGACAGACCCACAGCCCCAGCATTTT. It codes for CARSFGTDPQPQHF.

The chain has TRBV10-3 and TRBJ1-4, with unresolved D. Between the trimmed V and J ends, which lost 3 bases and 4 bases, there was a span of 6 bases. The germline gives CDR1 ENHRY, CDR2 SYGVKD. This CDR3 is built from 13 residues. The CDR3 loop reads CAISDGLNEKLFF. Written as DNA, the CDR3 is TGTGCCATCAGTGATGGACTTAATGAAAAACTGTTTTTT.

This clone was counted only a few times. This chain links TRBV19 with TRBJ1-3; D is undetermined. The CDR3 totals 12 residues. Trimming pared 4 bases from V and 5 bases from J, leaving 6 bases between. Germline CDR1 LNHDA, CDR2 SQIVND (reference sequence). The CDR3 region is CASSNPRNTIYF. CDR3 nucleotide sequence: TGTGCCAGTAGTAACCCGAGAAACACCATATATTTT.

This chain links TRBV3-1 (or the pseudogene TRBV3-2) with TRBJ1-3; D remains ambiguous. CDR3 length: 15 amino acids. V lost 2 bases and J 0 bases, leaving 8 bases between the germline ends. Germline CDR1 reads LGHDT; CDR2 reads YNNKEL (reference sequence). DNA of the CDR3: TGTGCCAGCAGCCAAAGGGCTATCTCTGGAAACACCATATATTTT. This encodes CASSQRAISGNTIYF.

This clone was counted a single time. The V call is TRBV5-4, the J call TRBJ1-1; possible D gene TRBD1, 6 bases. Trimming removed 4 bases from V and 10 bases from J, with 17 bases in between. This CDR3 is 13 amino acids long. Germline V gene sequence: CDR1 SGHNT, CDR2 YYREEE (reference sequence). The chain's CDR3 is CASSARGIVGAFF. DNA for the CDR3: TGTGCCAGCAGCGCAAGGGGGATCGTAGGAGCTTTCTTT. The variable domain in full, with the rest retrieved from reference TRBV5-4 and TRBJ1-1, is ETGVTQSPTHLIKTRGQQVTLRCSSQSGHNTVSWYQQALGQGPQFIFQYYREEENGRGNFPPRFSGLQFPNYSSELNVNALELDDSALYLCASSARGIVGAFFGQGTRLTVV.

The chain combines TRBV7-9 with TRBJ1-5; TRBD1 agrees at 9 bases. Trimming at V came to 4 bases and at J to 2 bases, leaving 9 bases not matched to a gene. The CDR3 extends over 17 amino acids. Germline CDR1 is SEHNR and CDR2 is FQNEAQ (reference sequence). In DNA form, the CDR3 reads TGTGCCAGCAGCTCGAACAGGGGGCCTAGCCGCAATCAGCCCCAGCATTTT. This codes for CASSSNRGPSRNQPQHF.

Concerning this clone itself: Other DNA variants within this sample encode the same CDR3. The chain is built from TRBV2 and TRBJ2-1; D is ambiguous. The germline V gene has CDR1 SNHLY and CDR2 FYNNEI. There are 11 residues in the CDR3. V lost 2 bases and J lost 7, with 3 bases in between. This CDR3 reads CASSEYNEQFF. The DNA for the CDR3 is TGTGCCAGCAGTGAATATAATGAGCAGTTCTTC.

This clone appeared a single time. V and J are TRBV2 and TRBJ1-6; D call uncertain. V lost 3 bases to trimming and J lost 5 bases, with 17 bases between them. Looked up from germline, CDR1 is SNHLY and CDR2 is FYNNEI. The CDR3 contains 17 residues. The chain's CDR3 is CASSDRRETNNNSPLHF. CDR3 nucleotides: TGTGCCAGCAGTGACCGTCGAGAAACTAATAATAATTCACCCCTCCACTTT.

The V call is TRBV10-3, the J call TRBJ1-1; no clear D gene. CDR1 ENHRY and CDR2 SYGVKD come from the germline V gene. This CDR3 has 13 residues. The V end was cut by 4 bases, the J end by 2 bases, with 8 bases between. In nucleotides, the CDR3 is TGTGCCATCAGTGGGAACCTTAACACTGAAGCTTTCTTT. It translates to CAISGNLNTEAFF.

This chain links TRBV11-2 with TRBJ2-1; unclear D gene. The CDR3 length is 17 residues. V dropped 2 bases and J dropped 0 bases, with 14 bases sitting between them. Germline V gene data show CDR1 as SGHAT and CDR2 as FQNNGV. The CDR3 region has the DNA TGTGCCAGCAGCTTATTTAGCAGGCGGAGCTCCTACAATGAGCAGTTCTTC. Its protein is CASSLFSRRSSYNEQFF.

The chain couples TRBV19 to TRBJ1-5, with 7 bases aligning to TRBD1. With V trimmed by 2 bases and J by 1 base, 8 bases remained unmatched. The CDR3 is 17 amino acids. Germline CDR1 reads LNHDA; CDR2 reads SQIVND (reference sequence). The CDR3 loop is CASSIMRGRPSNQPQHF. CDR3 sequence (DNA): TGTGCCAGTAGTATAATGAGGGGGCGCCCGAGCAATCAGCCCCAGCATTTT.

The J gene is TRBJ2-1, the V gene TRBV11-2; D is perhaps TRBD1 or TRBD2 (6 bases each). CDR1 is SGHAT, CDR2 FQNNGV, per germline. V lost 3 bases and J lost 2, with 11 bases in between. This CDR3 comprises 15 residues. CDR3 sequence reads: CASSLTGGTYNEQFF. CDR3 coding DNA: TGTGCCAGCAGCTTGACAGGAGGGACCTACAATGAGCAGTTCTTC. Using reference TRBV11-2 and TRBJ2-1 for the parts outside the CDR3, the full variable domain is EAGVAQSPRYKIIEKRQSVAFWCNPISGHATLYWYQQILGQGPKLLIQFQNNGVVDDSQLPKDRFSAERLKGVDSTLKIQPAKLEDSAVYLCASSLTGGTYNEQFFGPGTRLTVL.

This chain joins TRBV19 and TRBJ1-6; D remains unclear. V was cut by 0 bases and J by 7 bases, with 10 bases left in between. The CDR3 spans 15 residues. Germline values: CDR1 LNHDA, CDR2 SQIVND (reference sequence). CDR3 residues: CASSIEGILNSPLHF. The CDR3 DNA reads TGTGCCAGTAGTATAGAGGGGATCCTGAATTCACCCCTCCACTTT.

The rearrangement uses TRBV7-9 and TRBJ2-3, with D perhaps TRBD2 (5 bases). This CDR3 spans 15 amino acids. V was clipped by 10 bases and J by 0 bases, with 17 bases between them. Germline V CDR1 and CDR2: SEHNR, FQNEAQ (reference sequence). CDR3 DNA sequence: TGTGCCATCCCCTTAACCGGGGAGAGCACAGATACGCAGTATTTT. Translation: CAIPLTGESTDTQYF.

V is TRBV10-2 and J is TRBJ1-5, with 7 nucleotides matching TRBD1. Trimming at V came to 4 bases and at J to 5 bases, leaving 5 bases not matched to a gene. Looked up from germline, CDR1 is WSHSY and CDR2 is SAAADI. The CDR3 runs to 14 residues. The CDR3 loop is CASSVEGAHQPQHF. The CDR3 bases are TGCGCCAGCAGTGTCGAGGGGGCCCATCAGCCCCAGCATTTT.

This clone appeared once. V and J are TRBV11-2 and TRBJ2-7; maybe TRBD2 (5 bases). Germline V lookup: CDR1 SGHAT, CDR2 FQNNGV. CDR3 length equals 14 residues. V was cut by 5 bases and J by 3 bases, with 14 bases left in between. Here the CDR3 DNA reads TGTGCCAGCAGCCGGACCGAGAGCGGCTACGAGCAGTACTTC. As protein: CASSRTESGYEQYF. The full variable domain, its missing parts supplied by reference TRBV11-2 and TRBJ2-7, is EAGVAQSPRYKIIEKRQSVAFWCNPISGHATLYWYQQILGQGPKLLIQFQNNGVVDDSQLPKDRFSAERLKGVDSTLKIQPAKLEDSAVYLCASSRTESGYEQYFGPGTRLTVT.

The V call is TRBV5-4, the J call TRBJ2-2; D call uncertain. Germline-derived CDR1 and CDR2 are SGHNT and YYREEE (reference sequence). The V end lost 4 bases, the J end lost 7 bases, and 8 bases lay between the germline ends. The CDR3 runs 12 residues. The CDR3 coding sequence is TGTGCCAGCAGCCCAACCTACGGGGAGCTGTTTTTT. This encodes CASSPTYGELFF.